The present TCR beta chain was sequenced within a study of cytomegalovirus exposure and HLA in healthy donors. Trimming shortened V by 3 bases and J by 5 bases, and 20 bases separated the two germline ends. Germline V lookup: CDR1 SGHTA, CDR2 FQGTGA. CDR3 length: 16 amino acids. Sequencing used immunoSEQ multiplex PCR; TCRdb keeps in-frame clones, though not all of them. The repertoire holds about 140,000 clones, with approximately 82% as singletons. Whole-study findings and limits: The authors enumerated over 150 TCR beta chains as linked to cytomegalovirus. Many donors shared some public TCRs, even though most TCR sequences were rare.

A remark on this clone: Its antigen is undetermined.

The V call is TRBV7-3, the J call TRBJ2-7; D might be TRBD2 (5 bases). The sample consisted of PBMCs. This clonotype was obtained from a man aged 30 to 45 in good health and CMV-seropositive. The CDR3 here is CASSFGAGSGTNEQYF. CDR3 DNA: TGTGCCAGCAGCTTTGGCGCCGGAAGCGGAACCAACGAGCAGTACTTC.